This is a list of T cell receptor beta chains from one sample in a study of T cell responses to AZD1222 COVID-19 vaccine. The method was immunoSEQ multiplex PCR; TCRdb's version includes in-frame clones alone and lacks a portion of them. The data show over 75,000 clones, more than 80% seen once. The sample here was peripheral blood, taken 28 days after the second AZD1222 dose. Receptors originate from an adult who received the AZD1222 COVID-19 vaccine. Each CDR3 is given with its conserved first and last residue. Each record gives: CDR3 protein, V gene, clone size. A clone size is listed for some rows: how often the clone was seen (once, few, many), or a class if it is expanded.

CDR3: CASSIVGRVDSPLHF
V: TRBV19
size: .

CDR3: CASSQDQFRSEAFF
V: TRBV4-3
size: .

CDR3: CASSFGQPNYNYGYTF
V: TRBV5-4
size: .

CDR3: CASSERQGLLQPQHF
V: TRBV6-1
size: once

CDR3: CASSQGLADSTDTQYF
V: TRBV4-2
size: .

CDR3: CASSLYPEAYEQYF
V: TRBV5-1
size: once

CDR3: CASSIGTGNYEQYF
V: TRBV5-1
size: .

CDR3: CSVRGQWELTEAFF
V: TRBV29-1
size: .

CDR3: CASSPRTGWSYGYTF
V: TRBV13
size: .

CDR3: CAWSSANYGYTF
V: TRBV30
size: .

CDR3: CASSMGQGEEKLFF
V: TRBV6-5
size: .

CDR3: CASSLAAYLNEQFF
V: TRBV7-9
size: .

CDR3: CASSLGQGARSNQPQHF
V: TRBV7-8
size: .

CDR3: CASSYSRSGHNEQFF
V: TRBV6-2/TRBV6-3
size: .

CDR3: CASNPLTGADNEQFF
V: TRBV4-2
size: .

CDR3: CASRSRGGETQYF
V: TRBV3-1/TRBV3-2
size: .